These 9 T cell receptor beta chains were all obtained from the same sample, sequenced in a study of CD4 T cells in relation to SARS-CoV-2 and coronaviruses. Antigens for these TCRs are unknown. The table came from immunoSEQ multiplex PCR; TCRdb's copy has only in-frame clones and leaves some out. Of 30,000 to 40,000 clones in the sample, roughly 73% were seen once. The sample was memory CD4+ T cells from PBMCs, cultured in vitro. The origin of the receptors is an adult with COVID-19.

The chain uses TRBV27 and TRBJ1-6; a weak D match, TRBD1 (6 bases). Trimming left V 7 bases short and J 0 bases short, with 19 bases between. The CDR3 runs 18 residues. Germline assignment: CDR1 MNHEY and CDR2 SMNVEV (reference sequence). As DNA, the CDR3 is TGTGCCAGCATGGAACGCAGGGGCGATTTCTCCTATAATTCACCCCTCCACTTT. This codes for CASMERRGDFSYNSPLHF.

V gene TRBV7-8 combines with J gene TRBJ2-1; TRBD2 is a possible D gene (6 bases). Germline values: CDR1 SGHVS, CDR2 FQNEAQ. The CDR3 length is 15 residues. V was cut by 5 bases and J by 4 bases, with 15 bases left in between. This CDR3 reads CASSPRGGGYNEQFF. CDR3 DNA: TGTGCCAGCAGCCCGCGCGGTGGGGGGTACAATGAGCAGTTCTTC.

The chain joins TRBV28 to TRBJ2-2; D is uncertain. With 6 bases removed from V and 6 bases from J, the gap between germline ends came to 8 bases. CDR1 is MDHEN, CDR2 SYDVKM, per germline. The CDR3 extends over 12 amino acids. Here the CDR3 DNA reads TGTGCCAGCAGGGGTGCGGCCGGGGAGCTGTTTTTT. It encodes CASRGAAGELFF. Based on the CDR3 plus reference TRBV28 and TRBJ2-2, the full variable domain is DVKVTQSSRYLVKRTGEKVFLECVQDMDHENMFWYRQDPGLGLRLIYFSYDVKMKEKGDIPEGYSVSREKKERFSLILESASTNQTSMYLCASRGAAGELFFGEGSRLTVL.

This chain joins TRBV5-1 and TRBJ2-1, with 7 bases matching TRBD2. The length of the CDR3 is 13 residues. Germline CDR1 reads SGHRS; CDR2 reads YFSETQ. The ends lost 6 bases at V and 5 bases at J; junction bases unmatched: 5. CDR3 sequence (DNA): TGCGCCAGCAAAGGGACTAACAACAATGAGCAGTTCTTC. As protein: CASKGTNNNEQFF.

The chain is built from TRBV6-2 or TRBV6-3 and TRBJ1-2, with 8 bases aligning to TRBD1. The CDR3 is 15 residues long. Germline trimming cut 5 bases from V and 2 bases from J; bases unmatched to any gene: 7. CDR1 and CDR2 from the germline V gene are MNHEY and SVGEGT. In DNA, the CDR3 is TGTGCCAGCAGTCTAGTTCGACAGGGGAACTATGGCTACACCTTC. This codes for CASSLVRQGNYGYTF.

The chain is built from TRBV3-1 (or the pseudogene TRBV3-2) and TRBJ2-5, with 7 bases lining up with TRBD2. The CDR3 extends over 13 amino acids. V gave up 4 bases and J gave up 4 bases; unmatched junction bases: 3. CDR1 and CDR2 from the germline V gene are LGHDT and YNNKEL (reference sequence). The CDR3 loop is CASSRIAGETQYF. The CDR3 DNA sequence: TGTGCCAGCAGCCGAATAGCGGGAGAGACCCAGTACTTC.

The chain couples TRBV5-1 to TRBJ2-1, with a weak D call TRBD1 (6 bases). V lost 2 bases to trimming and J lost 0 bases, with 12 bases between them. CDR3 length equals 16 residues. Germline V lookup: CDR1 SGHRS, CDR2 YFSETQ. The DNA for the CDR3 is TGCGCCAGCAGCTTAGAGGGGGTCCTCTCCTACAATGAGCAGTTCTTC. It yields the protein CASSLEGVLSYNEQFF.

The chain carries TRBV6-5 and TRBJ1-1; D gene ambiguous. This CDR3 contains 11 residues. The ends were cut back, 1 base at V and 8 bases at J, with 5 bases in the middle. Germline CDR1 is MNHEY and CDR2 is SVGAGI. The CDR3: CASSYLREAFF. The CDR3, as DNA: TGTGCCAGCAGTTACTTGAGAGAAGCTTTCTTT.

V usage is TRBV27 and J usage is TRBJ2-7; no clear D gene. The V gene's germline CDR1 is MNHEY and CDR2 SMNVEV (reference sequence). V was shortened by 3 bases and J by 4 bases, with 13 bases between the two germline ends. The CDR3 consists of 14 residues. The CDR3: CASSFPPFKYEQYF. The CDR3 nucleotides read TGTGCCAGCAGTTTTCCACCCTTCAAGTACGAGCAGTACTTC.